The TCR beta chain described here comes from a study of cytomegalovirus exposure and HLA in healthy donors. In germline, CDR1 is KGHSH, CDR2 LQKENI. V shed 2 bases and J shed 9 bases, with 14 bases lying between them. The CDR3 is made up of 13 amino acids. This PCR relied on a set of 60 Vbeta primers and 13 Jbeta primers. Assay used: immunoSEQ multiplex PCR; TCRdb lists only in-frame clones, some missing. Among 150,000 to 200,000 clones listed, more than 75% were seen once. This clone showed up just once. The chain is built from TRBV18 and TRBJ2-7, with D possibly being TRBD1 (5 bases). Sequenced material: PBMCs. This clonotype was sampled from a woman between 50 and 59 years old in good health and CMV-seronegative. DNA for the CDR3: TGTGCCAGCTCACCAGGGCGGACGGACACGCAGTACTTC. This encodes CASSPGRTDTQYF.